This TCR beta chain was recovered during a study of blood T cells in healthy people across ages. Together with a sample-barcoded 5' primer, a J-beta primer mix was included in a second PCR lasting about 6 to 11 cycles. TCRdb used MiXCR to reprocess the 5' RACE reads, holding one entry per CDR3 protein. Of about 570,000 distinct CDR3 sequences in the sample, roughly a quarter are singletons; the top ten hold about 18%. General study findings and limits: Diversity figures based on one million T cells were deemed too low. Roughly linear age-related decline in beta diversity appeared, significant by age roughly 40.

This clonotype has only a few counts. The antigen remains undetermined. This CDR3 region has 14 residues. The germline V and J ends were trimmed by 7 bases and 4 bases, with 16 bases remaining between them. CDR1 and CDR2 from the germline V gene are SGHAT and FQNNGV. The sample providers were healthy Caucasian people from Russia, aged about 6 to 90. This chain links TRBV11-2 with TRBJ2-5; D gene unclear. The clonotype was recovered from a woman aged 70-85 years in good health. Sample: blood. CDR3 sequence (DNA): TGTGCCAGCAACTTCTCCGGCCCAAGAGAGACCCAGTACTTC. Its protein is CASNFSGPRETQYF.